The entry that follows covers one T cell receptor beta chain sequence. Antigen unknown. Data came from immunoSEQ multiplex PCR; TCRdb stores just in-frame clones and leaves some out. The data contain 150,000 to 200,000 clones, roughly nine tenths of them singletons. The CDR3 covers 14 residues. The V and J ends lost 1 base and 7 bases respectively, with 13 bases between them. CDR1 is MGHRA and CDR2 is YSYEKL in the germline V gene. The data originate from a study of lymphopenia after photon versus proton radiotherapy. Study-wide results and limits: After the lymphocyte nadir, photon-treated repertoires showed oligoclonal expansion, especially of CD8+ Temra cells. A bigger post-nadir fall in TCR diversity correlated inversely with survival time in deceased patients. Only patients who died were analyzed for survival; proton advantage is unproven. Relative stability marked proton patients; photon patients lost diversity and naive cells.

The TCR originated in a man aged 45 to 65 with gastric cancer. This sample comprised peripheral blood, obtained from a patient treated with photon-based radiotherapy. The gene calls are TRBV4-1 and TRBJ1-2; D unclear. Here the CDR3 reads CASSQVSAEGGYTF. For the CDR3, the DNA is TGCGCCAGCAGCCAAGTTTCGGCAGAAGGTGGCTACACCTTC.